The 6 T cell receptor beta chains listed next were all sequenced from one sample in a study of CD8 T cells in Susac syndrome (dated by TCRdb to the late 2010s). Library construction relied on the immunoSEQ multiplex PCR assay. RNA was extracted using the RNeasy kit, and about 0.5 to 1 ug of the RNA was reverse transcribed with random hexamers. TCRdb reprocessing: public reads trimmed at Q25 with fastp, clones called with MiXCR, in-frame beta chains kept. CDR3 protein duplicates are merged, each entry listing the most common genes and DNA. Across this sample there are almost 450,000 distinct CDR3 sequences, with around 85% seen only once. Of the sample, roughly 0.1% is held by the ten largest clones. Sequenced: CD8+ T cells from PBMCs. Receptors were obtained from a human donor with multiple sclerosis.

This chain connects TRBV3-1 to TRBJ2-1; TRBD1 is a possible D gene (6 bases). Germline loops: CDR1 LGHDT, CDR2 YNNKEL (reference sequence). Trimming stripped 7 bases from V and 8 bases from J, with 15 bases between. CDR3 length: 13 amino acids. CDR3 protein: CASTHRDVDEQFF. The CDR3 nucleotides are TGTGCCAGCACCCACAGGGACGTCGATGAGCAGTTCTTC.

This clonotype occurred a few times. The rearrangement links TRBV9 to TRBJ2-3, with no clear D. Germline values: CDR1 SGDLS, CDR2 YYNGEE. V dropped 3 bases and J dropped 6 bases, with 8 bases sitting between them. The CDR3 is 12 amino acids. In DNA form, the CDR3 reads TGTGCCAGCAGCGGGTATCGGGATACGCAGTATTTT. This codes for CASSGYRDTQYF.

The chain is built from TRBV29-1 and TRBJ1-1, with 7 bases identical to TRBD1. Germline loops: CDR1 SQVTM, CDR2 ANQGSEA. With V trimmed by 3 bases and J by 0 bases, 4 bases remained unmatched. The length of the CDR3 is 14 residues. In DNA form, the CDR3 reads TGCAGCGTTGACCGGACAGGCCTGAACACTGAAGCTTTCTTT. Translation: CSVDRTGLNTEAFF.

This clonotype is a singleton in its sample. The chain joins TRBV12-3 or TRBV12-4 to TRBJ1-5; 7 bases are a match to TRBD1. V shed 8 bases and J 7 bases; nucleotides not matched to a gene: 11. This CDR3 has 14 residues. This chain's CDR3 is CASQGDSRAQPQHF. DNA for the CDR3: TGTGCCAGCCAGGGGGACAGTCGCGCCCAGCCCCAGCATTTT.

The CDR3 DNA follows: TGTGCCAGCAGTGAACCTCTGGTCAGGGGGCGAGACACAGATACGCAGTATTTT. This encodes CASSEPLVRGRDTDTQYF. The chain carries TRBV6-1 and TRBJ2-3, with 8 bases that match TRBD1. Germline V gene data show CDR1 as MNHNS and CDR2 as SASEGT. After removal of 2 bases from V and 2 bases from J, the junction contained 12 bases not matched to a gene. The CDR3 contains 18 residues.

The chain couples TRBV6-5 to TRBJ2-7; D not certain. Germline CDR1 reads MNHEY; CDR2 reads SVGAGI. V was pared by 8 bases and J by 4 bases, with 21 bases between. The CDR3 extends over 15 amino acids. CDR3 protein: CASSMSRAGRYEQYF. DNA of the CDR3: TGTGCCAGCTCTATGAGCCGGGCAGGAAGATACGAGCAGTACTTC.